The source of this TCR beta chain is a study of beta chain features in type 1 diabetes. Study conclusions and caveats: Shorter TCRB CDR3s, moderately but significantly so, were found in Type 1 diabetes patients in all four CD4+ subsets.

The whole isolated RNA underwent reverse transcription, so sequencing captured expressed TCRB transcripts. Clones were read by immunoSEQ multiplex PCR, and TCRdb kept only the in-frame ones, dropping some. Of roughly 700,000 clones listed, about an eighth were seen once; the top ten hold 0.02% to 0.025%. This clone was detected only a few times. Its antigen is not identified. Sequenced sample: naive CD4+ T cells from blood. The clonotype originates from a young man with type 1 diabetes.

The CDR3 reads CASSYTGSEAFF. The CDR3 DNA is TGCGCCAGCAGTTACACAGGATCTGAAGCTTTCTTT. The genes are TRBV5-1 and TRBJ1-1; D might be TRBD1 (5 bases). This CDR3 has 12 residues. In germline, CDR1 is SGHRS, CDR2 YFSETQ. Trimming left V 5 bases short and J 6 bases short, with 11 bases between.